This T cell receptor (beta chain) was obtained from a study of post-analysis software for immune sequencing data. Germline CDR1 reads SSHAT; CDR2 reads FNYEAQ (reference sequence). This CDR3 has 14 amino acids. As for this clonotype: Its antigen is currently unknown. The junction departs from the called germline gene at one end, perhaps through a read error.

Study findings and constraints: TRBV5-6, TRBV5-1 and TRBV20-1 were among four or five TRBV segments more frequent in patients than controls.

Built from TCR beta cDNA, the libraries had unique molecular identifiers in them. TCRdb re-derived calls from the PCR reads in MiXCR, one entry per CDR3 protein. The sample records 700,000 to 900,000 distinct CDR3 sequences, roughly 46% being singletons. Sequencing input: blood. This clonotype was obtained from a girl aged 5-17 years with multiple sclerosis. The chain uses TRBV7-7 and TRBJ2-1; TRBD1 matches 7 bases. DNA of the CDR3: TGTGCTAGCAGCCAGTCGGGACAGACCAATGAGCAGTTCTTC. This translates into CASSQSGQTNEQFF. The variable domain in full, with the rest retrieved from reference TRBV7-7 and TRBJ2-1, is GAGVSQSPRYKVTKRGQDVTLRCDPISSHATLYWYQQALGQGPEFLTYFNYEAQPDKSGLPSDRFSAERPEGSISTLTIQRTEQRDSAMYRCASSQSGQTNEQFFGPGTRLTVL.